What follows are 9 T cell receptor beta chains derived from one specimen sequenced in a study of a mutant IDH1 vaccine in newly diagnosed glioma. Described time point: week 5, during vaccination. Every vaccination contained 300 ug of the mutant IDH1 20-mer peptide and was paired with topical imiquimod. Antigens for these TCRs are unknown. TCRdb's table, derived via immunoSEQ multiplex PCR, lists solely in-frame clones and lacks some. The table shows tens of thousands of clones, with approximately 79% occurring only once. The sample was PBMCs, taken from a glioma patient whose treatment included an IDH1 peptide vaccine. These receptors were collected from a woman under 30 with glioma. Some clones in this sample may be carry-over from other donors' samples.

The V gene is TRBV5-6, the J gene TRBJ1-2; TRBD1 might be the D (5 bases). Germline V gene lookup returns CDR1 SGHDT and CDR2 YYEEEE. With 0 bases removed from V and 4 bases from J, the gap between germline ends came to 10 bases. The CDR3 extends over 14 amino acids. CDR3 loop: CASSLVQEAYGYTF. CDR3 in DNA: TGTGCCAGCAGCTTGGTACAGGAGGCCTATGGCTACACCTTC.

This clone was detected a few times. In nucleotides, the CDR3 is TGTGCCTGGAGCGGTGGTCCGGGAGGCTACACCTTC. Translated, it gives CAWSGGPGGYTF. The rearrangement links TRBV30 to TRBJ1-2, with unresolved D. Trimming left V 3 bases short and J 8 bases short, with 13 bases between. The CDR3 is 12 residues long. Germline CDR1 reads GTSNPN; CDR2 reads SVGIG (reference sequence).

J is TRBJ2-5 and V is TRBV29-1; TRBD2 agrees at 7 bases. The germline V gene has CDR1 SQVTM and CDR2 ANQGSEA. With V trimmed by 3 bases and J by 5 bases, 3 bases remained unmatched. The CDR3 has 12 residues. CDR3: CSVDGGMETQYF. In DNA, the CDR3 is TGCAGCGTTGACGGGGGGATGGAGACCCAGTACTTC.

V and J are TRBV9 and TRBJ2-7; D ambiguous. The ends were cut back, 4 bases at V and 1 base at J, with 12 bases in the middle. Germline V gives CDR1 SGDLS, CDR2 YYNGEE. This CDR3 has 14 amino acids. CDR3 in DNA: TGTGCCAGCAGCCCTAGTACAGAGTCCTACGAGCAGTACTTC. Its protein is CASSPSTESYEQYF.

This chain uses TRBV5-6 with TRBJ1-2; 9 bases match TRBD1. V shed 3 bases and J 4 bases; nucleotides not matched to a gene: 4. Germline CDR1 is SGHDT and CDR2 is YYEEEE. The CDR3 totals 14 residues. This CDR3 reads CASSYRDRAYGYTF. The CDR3 region has the DNA TGTGCCAGCAGCTACCGGGACAGGGCCTATGGCTACACCTTC. The whole variable domain, remainder taken from reference TRBV5-6 and TRBJ1-2, is DAGVTQSPTHLIKTRGQQVTLRCSPKSGHDTVSWYQQALGQGPQFIFQYYEEEERQRGNFPDRFSGHQFPNYSSELNVNALLLGDSALYLCASSYRDRAYGYTFGSGTRLTVV.

The genes are TRBV15 and TRBJ2-7, with D possibly matching TRBD2 (6 bases). CDR1 and CDR2 from the germline V gene are LNHNV and YYDKDF (reference sequence). Trimming shortened V by 5 bases and J by 2 bases, and 13 bases separated the two germline ends. The CDR3 spans 14 residues. In DNA, the CDR3 is TGTGCCACCAGCCCTCGGGGAGGCACCTACGAGCAGTACTTC. Translated: CATSPRGGTYEQYF.

The chain is built from TRBV12-5 and TRBJ2-4; 12 nucleotides match TRBD2. Trimming at V came to 0 bases and at J to 0 bases, leaving 9 bases not matched to a gene. The CDR3 length is 20 residues. Per germline, CDR1 LGHNT and CDR2 FRNRAP. The CDR3 spells CASGLVTGLAGPLAKNIQYF. As DNA, the CDR3 is TGTGCTAGTGGTTTGGTAACGGGACTAGCGGGCCCTCTAGCCAAAAACATTCAGTACTTC. Looking up the rest from reference TRBV12-5 and TRBJ2-4 gives the full variable domain: DARVTQTPRHKVTEMGQEVTMRCQPILGHNTVFWYRQTMMQGLELLAYFRNRAPLDDSGMPKDRFSAEMPDATLATLKIQPSEPRDSAVYFCASGLVTGLAGPLAKNIQYFGAGTRLSVL.

V is TRBV7-2 and J is TRBJ2-1, with 9 bases identical to TRBD1. Unmatched junction bases numbered 2, after V lost 3 bases and J lost 2 bases. The length of the CDR3 is 15 residues. The germline V gene encodes CDR1 SGHTA and CDR2 FQGNSA. The CDR3 DNA reads TGTGCCAGCAGCTTTACAGGGGGCCCCTACAATGAGCAGTTCTTC. Its translation: CASSFTGGPYNEQFF.

The chain links TRBV5-4 to TRBJ2-1; D possibly matches TRBD1 or TRBD2 (5 bases each). The CDR3 totals 17 residues. Germline assignment: CDR1 SGHNT and CDR2 YYREEE (reference sequence). The ends were cut back, 4 bases at V and 4 bases at J, with 21 bases in the middle. CDR3 DNA: TGTGCCAGCAGCCTTGCCGGGACCTCACCCAGTTACAATGAGCAGTTCTTC. It translates to CASSLAGTSPSYNEQFF.